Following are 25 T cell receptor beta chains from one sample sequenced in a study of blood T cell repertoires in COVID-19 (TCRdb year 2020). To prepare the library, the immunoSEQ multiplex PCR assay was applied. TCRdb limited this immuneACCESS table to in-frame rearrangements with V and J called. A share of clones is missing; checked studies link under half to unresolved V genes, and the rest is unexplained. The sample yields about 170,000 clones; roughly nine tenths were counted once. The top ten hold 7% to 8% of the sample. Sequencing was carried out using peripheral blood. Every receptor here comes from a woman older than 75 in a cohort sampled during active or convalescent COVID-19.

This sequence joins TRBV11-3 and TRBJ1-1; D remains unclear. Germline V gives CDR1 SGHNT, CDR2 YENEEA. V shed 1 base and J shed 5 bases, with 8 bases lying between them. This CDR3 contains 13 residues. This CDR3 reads CASSLGEWTEAFF. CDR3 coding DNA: TGTGCCAGCAGCTTAGGCGAATGGACTGAAGCTTTCTTT.

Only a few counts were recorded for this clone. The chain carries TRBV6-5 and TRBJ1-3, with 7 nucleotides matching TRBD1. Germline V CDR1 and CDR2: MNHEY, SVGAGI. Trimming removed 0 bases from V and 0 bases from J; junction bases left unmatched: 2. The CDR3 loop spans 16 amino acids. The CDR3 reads CASSYSDRYSGNTIYF. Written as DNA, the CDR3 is TGTGCCAGCAGTTACTCGGACAGGTACTCTGGAAACACCATATATTTT.

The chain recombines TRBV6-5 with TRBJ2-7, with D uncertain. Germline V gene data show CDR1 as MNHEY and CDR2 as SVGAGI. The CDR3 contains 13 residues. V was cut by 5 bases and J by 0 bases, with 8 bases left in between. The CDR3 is CASSPTRSYEQYV. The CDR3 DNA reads TGTGCCAGCAGTCCCACGCGCTCCTACGAGCAGTACGTC.

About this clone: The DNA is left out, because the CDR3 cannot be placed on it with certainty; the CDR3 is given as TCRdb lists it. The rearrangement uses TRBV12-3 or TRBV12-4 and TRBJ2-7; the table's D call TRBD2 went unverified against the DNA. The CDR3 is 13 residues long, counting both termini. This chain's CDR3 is CASSTSTRGEQYF.

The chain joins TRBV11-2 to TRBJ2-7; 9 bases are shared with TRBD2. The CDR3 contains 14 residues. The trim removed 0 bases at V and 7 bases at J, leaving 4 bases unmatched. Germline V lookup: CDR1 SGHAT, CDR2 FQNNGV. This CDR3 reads CASSLDFLAGEQYF. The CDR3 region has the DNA TGTGCCAGCAGCTTAGATTTTCTAGCGGGGGAGCAGTACTTC.

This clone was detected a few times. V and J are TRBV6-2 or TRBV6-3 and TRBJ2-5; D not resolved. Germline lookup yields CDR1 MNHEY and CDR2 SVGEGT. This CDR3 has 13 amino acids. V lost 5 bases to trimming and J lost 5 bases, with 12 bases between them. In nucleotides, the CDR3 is TGTGCCAGCAGTCGCTGGCAGGTCGAGACCCAGTACTTC. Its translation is CASSRWQVETQYF.

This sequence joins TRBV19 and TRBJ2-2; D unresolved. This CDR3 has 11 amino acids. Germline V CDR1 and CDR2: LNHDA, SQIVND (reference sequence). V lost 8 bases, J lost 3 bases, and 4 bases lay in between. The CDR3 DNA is TGTGCCAGTCGAGACACCGGGGAGCTGTTTTTT. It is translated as CASRDTGELFF.

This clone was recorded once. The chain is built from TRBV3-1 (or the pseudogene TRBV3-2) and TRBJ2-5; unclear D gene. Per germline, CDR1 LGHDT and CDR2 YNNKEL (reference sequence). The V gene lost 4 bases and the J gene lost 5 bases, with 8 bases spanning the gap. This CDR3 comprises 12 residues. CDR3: CASSPPQETQYF. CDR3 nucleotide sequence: TGTGCCAGCAGCCCACCCCAGGAGACCCAGTACTTC.

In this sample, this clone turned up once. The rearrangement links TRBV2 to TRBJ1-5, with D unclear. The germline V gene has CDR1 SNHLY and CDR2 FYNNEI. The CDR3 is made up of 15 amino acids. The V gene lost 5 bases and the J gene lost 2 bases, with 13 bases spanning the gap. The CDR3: CASSTHGVGNQPQHF. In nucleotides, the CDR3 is TGTGCCAGCAGTACCCACGGGGTTGGCAATCAGCCCCAGCATTTT.

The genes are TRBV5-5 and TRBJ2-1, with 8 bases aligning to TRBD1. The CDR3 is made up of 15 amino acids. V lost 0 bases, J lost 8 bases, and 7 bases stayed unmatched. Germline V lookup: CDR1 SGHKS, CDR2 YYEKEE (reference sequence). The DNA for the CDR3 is TGTGCCAGCAGCTTGGGGGGGACAGGTTTCGATGAGCAGTTCTTC. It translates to CASSLGGTGFDEQFF. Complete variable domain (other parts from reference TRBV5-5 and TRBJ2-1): DAGVTQSPTHLIKTRGQQVTLRCSPISGHKSVSWYQQVLGQGPQFIFQYYEKEERGRGNFPDRFSARQFPNYSSELNVNALLLGDSALYLCASSLGGTGFDEQFFGPGTRLTVL.

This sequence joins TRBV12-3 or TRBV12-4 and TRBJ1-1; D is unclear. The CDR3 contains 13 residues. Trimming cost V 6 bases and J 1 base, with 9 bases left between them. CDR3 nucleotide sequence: TGTGCCAGCAGGCAAAGCCCGAACACTGAAGCTTTCTTT. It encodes CASRQSPNTEAFF.

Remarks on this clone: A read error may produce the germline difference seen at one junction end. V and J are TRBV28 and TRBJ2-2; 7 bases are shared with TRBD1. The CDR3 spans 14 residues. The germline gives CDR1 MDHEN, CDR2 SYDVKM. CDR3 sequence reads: CAILGQPNTGELFF. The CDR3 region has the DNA TGTGCCATCCTGGGACAGCCGAATACCGGGGAGCTGTTTTTT.

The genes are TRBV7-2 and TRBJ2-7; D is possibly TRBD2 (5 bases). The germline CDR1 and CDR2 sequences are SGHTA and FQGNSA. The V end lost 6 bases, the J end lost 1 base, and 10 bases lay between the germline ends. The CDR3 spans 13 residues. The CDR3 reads CASRGSGSYEQYV. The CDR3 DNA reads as TGTGCCAGCAGAGGAAGCGGATCCTACGAGCAGTACGTC.

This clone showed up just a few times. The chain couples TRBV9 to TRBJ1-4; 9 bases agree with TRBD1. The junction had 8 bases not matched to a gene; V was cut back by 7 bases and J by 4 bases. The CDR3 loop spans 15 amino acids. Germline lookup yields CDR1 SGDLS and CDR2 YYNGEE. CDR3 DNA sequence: TGTGCCAGCTCAGAGGGGGACAGGGATAATGAAAAACTGTTTTTT. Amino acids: CASSEGDRDNEKLFF.

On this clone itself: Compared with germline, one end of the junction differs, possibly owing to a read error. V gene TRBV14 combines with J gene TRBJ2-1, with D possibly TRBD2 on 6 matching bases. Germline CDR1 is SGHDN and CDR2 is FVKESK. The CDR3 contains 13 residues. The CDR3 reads CASSPLAYYEQFF. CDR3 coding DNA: TGTGCCAGCAGCCCACTAGCCTACTATGAGCAGTTCTTC.

CDR3 protein: CASRVTSGSHYEQFF. CDR3 DNA sequence: TGTGCCAGCAGGGTGACTAGCGGGAGTCATTATGAGCAGTTCTTC. The chain recombines TRBV11-2 with TRBJ2-1; 12 bases align to TRBD2. The CDR3 runs 15 residues. Germline CDR1 and CDR2: SGHAT and FQNNGV. Trimming took 6 bases from V and 8 from J; bases not matched to a gene: 8.

CDR3 sequence reads: CASSFTGTTEAFF. As DNA, the CDR3 is TGTGCCAGCAGCTTCACAGGGACCACTGAAGCTTTCTTT. The chain joins TRBV11-3 to TRBJ1-1, with D perhaps matching TRBD1 (6 bases). Germline CDR1 is SGHNT and CDR2 is YENEEA. This CDR3 has 13 amino acids. V lost 3 bases and J lost 4, with 9 bases in between.

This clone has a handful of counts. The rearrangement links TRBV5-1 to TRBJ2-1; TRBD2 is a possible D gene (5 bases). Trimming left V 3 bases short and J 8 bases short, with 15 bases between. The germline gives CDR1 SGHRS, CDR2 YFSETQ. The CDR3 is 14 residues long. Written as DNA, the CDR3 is TGCGCCAGCAGCTCGGCTAGCAGTGCCGATGAGCAGTTCTTC. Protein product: CASSSASSADEQFF.

The CDR3 reads CASSKNGLAANTGELFF. CDR3 coding DNA: TGTGCCAGCAGCAAAAACGGGCTAGCGGCGAACACCGGGGAGCTGTTTTTT. The J gene is TRBJ2-2, the V gene TRBV7-7; 7 bases match TRBD2. The junction had 9 bases not matched to a gene; V was cut back by 5 bases and J by 0 bases. This CDR3 is built from 17 residues. Germline CDR1 and CDR2: SSHAT and FNYEAQ (reference sequence).

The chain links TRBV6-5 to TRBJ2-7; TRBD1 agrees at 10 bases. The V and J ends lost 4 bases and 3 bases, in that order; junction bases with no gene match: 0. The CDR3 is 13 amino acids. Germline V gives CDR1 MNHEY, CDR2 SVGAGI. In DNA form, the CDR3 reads TGTGCCAGCAGTTGGGACAGGGGCTACGAGCAGTACTTC. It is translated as CASSWDRGYEQYF.

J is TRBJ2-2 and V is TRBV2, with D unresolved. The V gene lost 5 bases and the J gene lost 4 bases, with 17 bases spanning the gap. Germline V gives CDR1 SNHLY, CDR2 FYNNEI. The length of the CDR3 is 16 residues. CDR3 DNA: TGTGCCAGCAGTACTACGAGGCCGGTCGGCACCGGGGAGCTGTTTTTT. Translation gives CASSTTRPVGTGELFF.

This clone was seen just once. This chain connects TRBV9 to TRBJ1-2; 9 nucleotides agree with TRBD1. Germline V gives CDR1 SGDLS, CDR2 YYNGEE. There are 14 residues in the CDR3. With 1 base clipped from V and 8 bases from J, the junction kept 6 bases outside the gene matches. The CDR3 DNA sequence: TGTGCCAGCAGCGTACTACAGGGGGCGCAAGGCTACACCTTC. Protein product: CASSVLQGAQGYTF.

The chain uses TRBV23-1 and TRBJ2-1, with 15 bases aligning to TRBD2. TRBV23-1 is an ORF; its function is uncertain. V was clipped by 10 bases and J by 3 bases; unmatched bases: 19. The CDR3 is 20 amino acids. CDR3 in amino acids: CATPAGNIGTSGRFYNEQFF. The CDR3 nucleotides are TGCGCCACACCGGCAGGGAATATTGGGACTAGCGGGAGGTTCTACAATGAGCAGTTCTTC.

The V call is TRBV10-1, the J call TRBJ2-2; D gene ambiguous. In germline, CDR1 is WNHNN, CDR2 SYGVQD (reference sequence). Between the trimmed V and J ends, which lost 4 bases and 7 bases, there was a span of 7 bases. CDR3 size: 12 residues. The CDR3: CASSGGDGELFF. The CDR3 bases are TGCGCCAGCAGTGGCGGCGACGGGGAGCTGTTTTTT.

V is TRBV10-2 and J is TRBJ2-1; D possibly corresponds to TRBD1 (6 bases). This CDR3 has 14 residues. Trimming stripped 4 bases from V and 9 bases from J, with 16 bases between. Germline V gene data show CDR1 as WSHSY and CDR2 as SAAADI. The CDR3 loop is CASSGSSTGIEQFF. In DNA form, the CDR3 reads TGCGCCAGCAGTGGGAGTTCCACAGGGATTGAGCAGTTCTTC.